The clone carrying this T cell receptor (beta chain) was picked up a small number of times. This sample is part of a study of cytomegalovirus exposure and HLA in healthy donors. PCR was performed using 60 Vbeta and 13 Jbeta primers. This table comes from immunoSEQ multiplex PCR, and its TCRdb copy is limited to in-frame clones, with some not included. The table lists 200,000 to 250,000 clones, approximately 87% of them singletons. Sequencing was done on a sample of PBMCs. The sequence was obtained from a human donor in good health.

CDR3 nucleotides: TGTGCCAGCAGTTTATTTCCGGGAGCGAACACCGGGGAGCTGTTTTTT. Residues: CASSLFPGANTGELFF. This chain connects TRBV27 to TRBJ2-2, with a tentative D call TRBD2 (6 bases). CDR1 and CDR2 from the germline V gene are MNHEY and SMNVEV (reference sequence). The CDR3 covers 16 residues. The germline V and J ends were trimmed by 1 base and 0 bases, with 9 bases remaining between them.